This T cell receptor beta chain is from a study of blood T cell repertoires in COVID-19. Background on the study: There were acute and convalescent COVID-19 samples, and they came from the United States, Italy and Spain. The analysed material was cDNA or gDNA that came from T cells, B-cell-depleted T cells, or PBMCs.

V dropped 6 bases and J dropped 6; count of bases not matched to a gene: 14. Germline values: CDR1 LNHDA, CDR2 SQIVND (reference sequence). This CDR3 comprises 17 residues. Produced via immunoSEQ multiplex PCR; TCRdb's table is partial and in-frame only. The table includes some 300,000 clones, around 90% detected once. The receptor was derived from a woman aged 25 to 45 who had recovered from COVID-19. V gene TRBV19 combines with J gene TRBJ2-1; 10 bases agree with TRBD2. Source material: PBMCs or T cells enriched from blood (not recorded which). The CDR3 loop reads CASSKYRTSGTINEQFF. The CDR3 DNA follows: TGTGCCAGTAGCAAATACCGGACTAGCGGAACCATCAATGAGCAGTTCTTC.